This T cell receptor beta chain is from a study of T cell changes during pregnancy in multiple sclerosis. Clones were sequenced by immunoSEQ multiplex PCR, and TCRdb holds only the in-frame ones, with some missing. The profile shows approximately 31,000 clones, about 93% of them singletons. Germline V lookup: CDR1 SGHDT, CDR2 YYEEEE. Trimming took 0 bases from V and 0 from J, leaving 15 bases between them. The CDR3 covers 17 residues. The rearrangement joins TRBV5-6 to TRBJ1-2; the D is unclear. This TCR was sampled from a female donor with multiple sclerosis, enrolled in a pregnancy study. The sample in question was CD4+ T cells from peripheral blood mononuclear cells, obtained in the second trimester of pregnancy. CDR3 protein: CASSLAVSRRSNYGYTF. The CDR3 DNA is TGTGCCAGCAGCTTGGCCGTTAGTCGCAGGTCTAACTATGGCTACACCTTC.